This is a list of T cell receptor beta chains from one sample in a study of shared clonotypes between healthy human individuals. The table came from immunoSEQ multiplex PCR; TCRdb's copy has only in-frame clones and leaves some out. The sample holds under 1,100,000 clones, about 75% seen once. The sample was memory CD4+ T cells sorted from blood. The receptors were gathered from a young man in good health. The CDR3 runs from the conserved cysteine through the conserved F or W. The D gene is left open where the match is weak. Expanded clones are given a class, and other clones once, few, many or no size at all.

>TRBJ2-3|.|.|TRBV6-5
CASSYRTADTQYF
TGTGCCAGCAGTTACCGGACAGCAGATACGCAGTATTTT
>TRBJ2-3|.|.|TRBV10-1
CASGGSTDTQYF
TGCGCCAGCGGGGGAAGCACAGATACGCAGTATTTT
>TRBJ2-1|.|.|TRBV7-2
CASSQGNSYNEQFF
TGTGCCAGCAGCCAGGGTAATTCCTACAATGAGCAGTTCTTC
>TRBJ1-5|.|.|TRBV28
CASSLEGWRQPQHF
TGTGCCAGCAGCCTTGAGGGGTGGCGACAGCCCCAGCATTTT
>TRBJ2-1|TRBD2|once|TRBV9
CASSVAASGIREQFF
TGTGCCAGCAGCGTAGCAGCTAGCGGGATTAGGGAGCAGTTCTTC
>TRBJ2-1|TRBD2|.|TRBV11-2
CASSLAGLVGDEQFF
TGTGCCAGCAGCTTAGCGGGACTAGTCGGCGATGAGCAGTTCTTC
>TRBJ2-5|.|.|TRBV9
CASSAKETQYF
TGTGCCAGCAGCGCTAAAGAGACCCAGTACTTC
>TRBJ2-3|TRBD1|.|TRBV2
CASSGLGDSASDTQYF
TGTGCCAGCAGTGGGTTGGGGGACAGCGCTTCAGATACGCAGTATTTT
>TRBJ2-2|.|.|TRBV11-3
CASSEEGGKGTGELFF
TGTGCCAGCAGCGAAGAAGGGGGAAAGGGGACCGGGGAGCTGTTTTTT
>TRBJ2-5|.|.|TRBV7-2
CASSQGPGMGETQYF
TGTGCCAGCAGCCAAGGGCCCGGGATGGGGGAGACCCAGTACTTC
>TRBJ1-3|.|once|TRBV5-1
CASSLDRLGGNTIYF
TGCGCCAGCAGCTTGGACAGGCTCGGTGGAAACACCATATATTTT
>TRBJ2-3|.|.|TRBV6-5
CASSYSQNTDTQYF
TGTGCCAGCAGTTACAGCCAAAACACAGATACGCAGTATTTT
>TRBJ1-2|TRBD1|.|TRBV4-3
CASSQDSMAKGQGMVVYF
TGCGCCAGCAGCCAAGATAGTATGGCTAAGGGACAGGGAATGGTGGTCTACTTC
>TRBJ2-7|.|.|TRBV28
CASSSLGVEQYF
TGTGCCAGCAGCTCCCTGGGGGTCGAGCAGTACTTC
>TRBJ2-7|TRBD2|.|TRBV4-1
CASSQDTWSSGGDYEQYF
TGCGCCAGCAGCCAAGATACCTGGTCTAGCGGGGGGGACTACGAGCAGTACTTC
>TRBJ2-7|.|.|TRBV5-4
CASSFGNRAVGYEQYF
TGTGCCAGCAGCTTTGGGAACAGGGCGGTAGGCTACGAGCAGTACTTC
>TRBJ2-7|.|.|TRBV7-2
CASSLVSDSRSYEQYF
TGTGCCAGCAGCTTAGTGAGTGACAGCCGCTCCTACGAGCAGTACTTC
>TRBJ2-4|.|.|TRBV6-1
CASSVRGAKNIQYF
TGTGCCAGCAGTGTTAGGGGGGCCAAAAACATTCAGTACTTC
>TRBJ2-1|.|.|TRBV6-5
CASTMTGGGREQFF
TGTGCCAGCACCATGACTGGGGGGGGGCGTGAGCAGTTCTTC
>TRBJ2-1|TRBD2|.|TRBV6-1
CASSVRGGDSQFF
TGTGCCAGCAGTGTTCGGGGGGGAGACTCACAGTTCTTC
>TRBJ2-7|.|.|TRBV4-2
CASSQEWTDYEQYF
TGTGCCAGCAGCCAAGAATGGACAGACTACGAGCAGTACTTC
>TRBJ1-2|TRBD1|.|TRBV18
CASSPSQGAGGYTF
TGTGCCAGCTCACCCTCACAGGGGGCCGGTGGCTACACCTTC
>TRBJ1-4|.|.|TRBV18
CASSPGGRGSNEKLFF
TGTGCCAGCTCACCAGGGGGCCGAGGATCTAATGAAAAACTGTTTTTT